This TCR beta chain was identified in a study of early T cells in non-severe SARS-CoV-2 infection. This clonotype was counted at least ten times. Researchers tagged individual cDNA molecules with unique molecular identifiers. TCRdb fed the 5' RACE reads into MiXCR, producing one record per CDR3 protein. This table holds roughly 30,000 distinct CDR3 sequences, over 6.5% found once. This CDR3 spans 18 amino acids. The ends lost 7 bases at V and 4 bases at J; junction bases unmatched: 19. Germline lookup yields CDR1 MNHEY and CDR2 SVGEGT. The rearrangement links TRBV6-2 or TRBV6-3 to TRBJ2-3; 8 positions match TRBD2. The receptor was isolated from an adult who was a healthcare worker with PCR-confirmed SARS-CoV-2 infection or an uninfected control (not recorded which). The source material was whole blood. The CDR3 sequence: CASKTRDGRARGADTQYF. The CDR3 DNA follows: TGTGCCAGCAAGACGAGGGACGGGAGGGCCCGGGGAGCAGATACGCAGTATTTT.